The 31 T cell receptor beta chains in this list originate from one sample, sequenced in a study of T cells in Graves' hyperthyroidism and ophthalmopathy. TCR beta CDR3 region amplification was performed from RNA transcripts. First-round RT-PCR targeting the TCR CDR3 was performed with the HTBI primer set. Using its own MiXCR run on the multiplex PCR reads, TCRdb lists one record per CDR3 protein. The repertoire includes fewer than 900,000 distinct CDR3 sequences, 18% of them detected once, and over 15% sits in the top ten. Sample: blood. All receptors derive from a woman between 45 and 65 years old with Graves' hyperthyroidism that later progressed to Graves' ophthalmopathy.

This clonotype was counted many times. The chain links TRBV7-4 to TRBJ1-1, with 10 bases matching TRBD1. The length of the CDR3 is 19 residues. With V trimmed by 8 bases and J by 6 bases, 24 bases remained unmatched. Germline values: CDR1 SGHVT, CDR2 SQSDAQ. The CDR3 is CASRKPSRPLGQGDAEAFF. CDR3 coding DNA: TGTGCCAGCCGTAAGCCGAGTCGGCCTTTAGGACAGGGGGACGCTGAAGCTTTCTTT.

As for this clonotype: This sequence may be a read error, since a much larger clone differs from it by one base. The chain carries TRBV12-3 or TRBV12-4 and TRBJ2-3; TRBD1 might be the D (6 bases). The CDR3 length is 14 residues. CDR3 sequence: CAGSPGQTPDTQYF. CDR3 DNA sequence: TGTGCCGGCAGTCCCGGACAGACCCCAGATACGCAGTATTTT.

The rearrangement uses TRBV2 and TRBJ2-6; no firm D call. Trimming removed 6 bases at V and 3 bases at J, with 6 bases between. Germline CDR1 SNHLY, CDR2 FYNNEI. CDR3 length: 13 amino acids. As DNA, the CDR3 is TGTGCCAGCAGGGTGTTTGGGGCCAACGTCCTGACTTTC. Protein sequence: CASRVFGANVLTF.

This clonotype was counted between two and nine times. The chain has TRBV5-6 and TRBJ1-2; D uncertain. V shed 0 bases and J shed 6 bases, with 6 bases lying between them. This CDR3 spans 12 amino acids. Germline values: CDR1 SGHDT, CDR2 YYEEEE. The CDR3 sequence is CASSLGDHGYTF. The CDR3 DNA reads TGTGCCAGCAGCTTGGGGGATCATGGCTACACCTTC. The entire variable domain, with the rest obtained from reference TRBV5-6 and TRBJ1-2, is as follows: DAGVTQSPTHLIKTRGQQVTLRCSPKSGHDTVSWYQQALGQGPQFIFQYYEEEERQRGNFPDRFSGHQFPNYSSELNVNALLLGDSALYLCASSLGDHGYTFGSGTRLTVV.

The J gene is TRBJ2-2, the V gene TRBV6-4; the D is unclear. CDR3 length: 16 amino acids. Germline V gene lookup returns CDR1 MRHNA and CDR2 SNTAGT. Trimming stripped 2 bases from V and 1 base from J, with 11 bases between. CDR3 residues: CASSDHHYRNTGELFF. The CDR3 DNA reads TGTGCCAGCAGTGACCACCATTACAGGAACACCGGGGAGCTGTTTTTT.

This clonotype occurred a few times. V is TRBV20-1 and J is TRBJ2-7, with D perhaps TRBD1 or TRBD2 (5 bases each). The germline V gene has CDR1 DFQATT and CDR2 SNEGSKA (reference sequence). The CDR3 sequence is 12 residues long. The germline V and J ends were trimmed by 6 bases and 0 bases, with 9 bases remaining between them. The CDR3 loop reads CSAGPDSYEQYF. CDR3 bases: TGCAGTGCGGGACCAGACTCCTACGAGCAGTACTTC.

This clonotype has only a few counts. This chain uses TRBV20-1 with TRBJ1-2, with D hard to call. CDR3 length: 15 amino acids. V lost 3 bases and J 0 bases, leaving 14 bases between the germline ends. CDR1 is DFQATT, CDR2 SNEGSKA, per germline (reference sequence). In DNA, the CDR3 is TGCAGTGCTAGTCCTTCGGCGACACCTAACTATGGCTACACCTTC. This gives the protein CSASPSATPNYGYTF.

The gene calls are TRBV10-3 and TRBJ2-5, with unresolved D. Germline V gene data show CDR1 as ENHRY and CDR2 as SYGVKD. The CDR3 totals 11 residues. V was cut by 3 bases and J by 3 bases, with 2 bases left in between. CDR3 amino acids: CAISEEETQYF. The CDR3 DNA is TGTGCCATCAGTGAAGAAGAGACCCAGTACTTC.

The chain employs TRBV6-6 and TRBJ2-5, with D maybe TRBD2 (6 bases). The V gene's germline CDR1 is MNHNY and CDR2 SVGAGI (reference sequence). The CDR3 loop spans 13 amino acids. Trimming removed 0 bases at V and 9 bases at J, with 11 bases between. The CDR3 loop is CASSYSRREAQYF. The CDR3 DNA reads as TGTGCCAGCAGTTACTCGAGAAGGGAGGCCCAGTACTTC.

The rearrangement links TRBV2 to TRBJ1-5, with D perhaps TRBD1 (5 bases). The germline V gene has CDR1 SNHLY and CDR2 FYNNEI. V dropped 5 bases and J dropped 9 bases, with 14 bases sitting between them. The CDR3 covers 13 residues. CDR3 region: CASSLGDAGPQHF. The CDR3 region has the DNA TGTGCCAGCAGTCTGGGGGATGCCGGGCCCCAGCATTTT.

This clonotype was seen more than once but under ten times. V is TRBV5-1 and J is TRBJ1-3; no reliable D call. The CDR3 runs 16 residues. From germline, CDR1 is SGHRS and CDR2 YFSETQ. Trimming removed 0 bases at V and 0 bases at J, with 10 bases between. The CDR3 DNA sequence: TGCGCCAGCAGCTTGGAGGACGGAGTCTCTGGAAACACCATATATTTT. Encoded protein: CASSLEDGVSGNTIYF.

At least ten counts were recorded for this clonotype. The chain carries TRBV2 and TRBJ2-3; TRBD2 agrees at 7 bases. Germline CDR1 reads SNHLY; CDR2 reads FYNNEI. This CDR3 has 16 amino acids. V dropped 2 bases and J dropped 5; count of bases not matched to a gene: 10. The CDR3 is CASSEWRGGGGDTQYF. As DNA, the CDR3 is TGTGCCAGCAGTGAATGGAGAGGCGGGGGTGGAGATACGCAGTATTTT.

This clonotype was recorded many times. The V call is TRBV3-1, the J call TRBJ2-7; the D gene is possibly TRBD1 (6 bases). The CDR3 spans 14 residues. The V end was cut by 0 bases, the J end by 7 bases, with 13 bases between. The V gene's germline CDR1 is LGHDT and CDR2 YNNKEL (reference sequence). Here the CDR3 reads CASSQDQGRQEQYF. The CDR3 DNA follows: TGTGCCAGCAGCCAAGATCAGGGGCGACAGGAGCAGTACTTC.

This clonotype has just one count. A much larger clone lies one base from this, so it may be a read error. This likely comes from a read error, as the CDR3 has no conserved phenylalanine or tryptophan at its end. The genes are TRBV6-1 and TRBJ1-2; 9 bases line up with TRBD1. There are 16 residues in the CDR3. V shed 7 bases, J shed 4 bases, and the junction held 13 bases outside the gene matches. CDR1 and CDR2 from the germline V gene are MNHNS and SASEGT. In DNA, the CDR3 is TGTGCCAGCACTACCCGGACAGGGGACTTCCTCTATGGCTACACCTGC. Its translation: CASTTRTGDFLYGYTC.

The chain carries TRBV20-1 and TRBJ2-3; D perhaps matches TRBD2 (5 bases). CDR1 and CDR2 (germline): DFQATT, SNEGSKA (reference sequence). The CDR3 extends over 14 amino acids. Written as DNA, the CDR3 is TGCAGCGGTATCGGACTGCCTAACACAGATACGCAGTATTTT. Translation: CSGIGLPNTDTQYF.

This clonotype has a handful of counts. The rearrangement uses TRBV27 and TRBJ1-5; maybe TRBD1 (6 bases). Germline CDR1 MNHEY, CDR2 SMNVEV (reference sequence). The V end lost 4 bases, the J end lost 7 bases, and 20 bases lay between the germline ends. CDR3 size: 16 residues. This chain's CDR3 is CASSSGAPQEGQPQHF. CDR3 coding DNA: TGTGCCAGCAGTTCAGGGGCGCCCCAAGAAGGACAGCCCCAGCATTTT.

This sequence joins TRBV6-1 and TRBJ1-4, with 7 bases that match TRBD1. The CDR3 has 15 amino acids. V lost 4 bases to trimming and J lost 5 bases; unmatched junction nucleotides: 7. Germline CDR1 is MNHNS and CDR2 is SASEGT. CDR3 in DNA: TGTGCCAGCAGTGGAAGGACAGGAGAAAATGAAAAACTGTTTTTT. This codes for CASSGRTGENEKLFF.

V usage is TRBV5-1 and J usage is TRBJ2-1; 12 bases map to TRBD2. The CDR3 covers 16 residues. Germline CDR1 is SGHRS and CDR2 is YFSETQ. With V trimmed by 1 base and J by 5 bases, 4 bases remained unmatched. This chain's CDR3 is CASSLRGLAGNNEQFF. As DNA, the CDR3 is TGCGCCAGCAGCTTGCGTGGACTAGCGGGAAACAATGAGCAGTTCTTC.

This clonotype turned up a few times. The rearrangement links TRBV29-1 to TRBJ2-1; 8 bases are shared with TRBD2. This CDR3 comprises 15 residues. Trimming removed 4 bases from V and 3 bases from J; junction bases left unmatched: 8. From germline, CDR1 is SQVTM and CDR2 ANQGSEA. CDR3 DNA: TGCAGCGTTGGGGACGGGAGCGGGGGCTACAATGAGCAGTTCTTC. As protein: CSVGDGSGGYNEQFF.

This clonotype was counted ten times or more. The V and J genes are TRBV6-6 and TRBJ2-1; 9 bases match TRBD1. Germline V gene data show CDR1 as MNHNY and CDR2 as SVGAGI (reference sequence). V was pared by 2 bases and J by 6 bases, with 5 bases of the junction left unmatched. The CDR3 has 15 amino acids. The CDR3 reads CASSYGTGPFNEQFF. The CDR3 DNA follows: TGTGCCAGCAGTTACGGGACAGGGCCGTTCAATGAGCAGTTCTTC.

This clonotype was seen more than once but under ten times. J is TRBJ1-5 and V is TRBV10-3, with TRBD1 identical over 8 bases. Trimming took 4 bases from V and 3 from J; bases not matched to a gene: 2. Germline V CDR1 and CDR2: ENHRY, SYGVKD. The CDR3 contains 14 residues. The CDR3 sequence is CAISGQGINQPQHF. The CDR3 nucleotides are TGTGCCATCAGTGGACAGGGGATCAATCAGCCCCAGCATTTT.

In its sample, this clonotype was seen many times. This sequence joins TRBV7-2 and TRBJ1-2; weak D call: TRBD1 (5 bases). The CDR3 totals 14 residues. Trimming cost V 5 bases and J 4 bases, with 14 bases left between them. Germline-derived CDR1 and CDR2 are SGHTA and FQGNSA. CDR3 DNA sequence: TGTGCCAGCAGCCCCACCGGGACGGTCTATGGCTACACCTTC. Amino acids: CASSPTGTVYGYTF.

The chain combines TRBV7-9 with TRBJ1-2; D ambiguous. Germline V gene lookup returns CDR1 SEHNR and CDR2 FQNEAQ (reference sequence). This CDR3 is built from 13 residues. V shed 1 base and J shed 4 bases, with 7 bases lying between them. Here the CDR3 DNA reads TGTGCCAGCAGCTTAGAGAACAGCTATGGCTACACCTTC. Translated: CASSLENSYGYTF.

This clonotype was recorded at least ten times. This chain links TRBV20-1 with TRBJ1-2, with 10 nucleotides matching TRBD1. The CDR3 loop spans 14 amino acids. V shed 4 bases and J 8 bases; nucleotides not matched to a gene: 10. Germline assignment: CDR1 DFQATT and CDR2 SNEGSKA (reference sequence). This chain's CDR3 is CSATKTGGAWGYTF. CDR3 bases: TGCAGTGCTACTAAGACAGGGGGCGCTTGGGGCTACACCTTC.

This clonotype has ten or more counts. The genes are TRBV6-2 or TRBV6-3 and TRBJ1-5, with TRBD1 as a possible D gene (5 bases). Trimming shortened V by 1 base and J by 2 bases, and 12 bases separated the two germline ends. The germline V gene encodes CDR1 MNHEY and CDR2 SVGEGT. This CDR3 comprises 16 residues. CDR3 nucleotide sequence: TGTGCCAGCAGTTACTGGAGGGGCGCGGGCAATCAGCCCCAGCATTTT. It encodes CASSYWRGAGNQPQHF.

The chain combines TRBV10-1 with TRBJ2-3; D call uncertain. With 2 bases removed from V and 8 bases from J, the gap between germline ends came to 11 bases. Germline CDR1 and CDR2: WNHNN and SYGVQD (reference sequence). The CDR3 is 13 amino acids. The CDR3 reads CASSEGNQGTQYF. CDR3 nucleotide sequence: TGCGCCAGCAGTGAGGGAAATCAAGGTACGCAGTATTTT.

With regard to this clonotype: The junction does not match germline at one end; this may be a read error. The chain carries TRBV7-7 and TRBJ2-3; TRBD1 matches 8 bases. The CDR3 runs to 15 residues. Per germline, CDR1 SSHAT and CDR2 FNYEAQ (reference sequence). DNA for the CDR3: TGTGCTAGCAGCCCAAGGGCAGGGGGCCTATATACGCAGTATTTT. Encoded protein: CASSPRAGGLYTQYF.

The chain recombines TRBV27 with TRBJ2-5, with 7 nucleotides matching TRBD2. V dropped 10 bases and J dropped 5; count of bases not matched to a gene: 10. In germline, CDR1 is MNHEY, CDR2 SMNVEV (reference sequence). The CDR3 contains 13 residues. As DNA, the CDR3 is TGTGCCACAGCGCGGGGGATTGGGGAGACCCAGTACTTC. Protein product: CATARGIGETQYF.

The rearrangement joins TRBV11-2 to TRBJ2-3; 8 bases map to TRBD1. J lost 3 bases, V lost 10 bases, and 9 bases had no gene match. Per germline, CDR1 SGHAT and CDR2 FQNNGV. This CDR3 region has 14 residues. CDR3 amino acids: CATSRGLPTDTQYF. The CDR3 DNA follows: TGTGCCACAAGCAGGGGGCTCCCGACAGATACGCAGTATTTT.

Many counts were recorded for this clonotype. CDR3 residues: CASSPGTGGPTF. DNA of the CDR3: TGTGCCAGCTCACCCGGGACAGGGGGACCCACCTTC. The chain uses TRBV18 and TRBJ1-2; 11 nucleotides match TRBD1. J was trimmed by 13 bases and V by 3 bases; bases with no gene match: 4. The length of the CDR3 is 12 residues. CDR1 is KGHSH and CDR2 is LQKENI in the germline V gene.

This clonotype was counted many times. V is TRBV6-1 and J is TRBJ1-1, with D hard to call. CDR3 size: 14 residues. With 6 bases removed from V and 0 bases from J, the gap between germline ends came to 11 bases. Germline CDR1 is MNHNS and CDR2 is SASEGT. CDR3 DNA sequence: TGTGCCAGCAGACCCCACGGCGTGAACACTGAAGCTTTCTTT. Protein sequence: CASRPHGVNTEAFF.